The sequence of this T cell receptor (beta chain) was determined in a study of T cells in Graves' hyperthyroidism and ophthalmopathy. Looking at the study overall: Any treatment followed the collection of peripheral blood at initial diagnosis. Findings and caveats of the study: Ophthalmopathy was identified by the model a median around 6 months ahead of onset.

This clonotype was detected a few times. Its specificity is not known. The CDR3 totals 19 residues. Germline loops: CDR1 LNHDA, CDR2 SQIVND (reference sequence). The V segment lost 7 bases and the J segment 0 bases; nucleotides outside the gene matches: 9. TCR beta CDR3 regions were amplified from RNA. TCR CDR3 regions were first amplified by RT-PCR with HTBI primers. TCRdb ran MiXCR on the multiplex PCR reads and lists one entry per CDR3 protein. The sample has 300,000 to 500,000 distinct CDR3 sequences, more than 13% seen once. Among ophthalmopathy patients, the Clinical Activity Score reached at least 3, the NOSPECS grade reached at least 4, and duration remained under 3 months. Patients showing uncontrolled infection, other autoimmune disease, pregnancy or lactation were ineligible.

Sequencing was done on a sample of blood. The V call is TRBV19, the J call TRBJ2-6; TRBD2 aligns across 13 bases. The clonotype comes from a man aged 45 to 65 with Graves' ophthalmopathy. CDR3 sequence reads: CASKGTSGTLISGANVLTF. CDR3 nucleotide sequence: TGTGCCAGTAAGGGGACTAGCGGGACGCTCATCTCTGGGGCCAACGTCCTGACTTTC. Full variable domain (remainder filled in from reference TRBV19 and TRBJ2-6): DGGITQSPKYLFRKEGQNVTLSCEQNLNHDAMYWYRQDPGQGLRLIYYSQIVNDFQKGDIAEGYSVSREKKESFPLTVTSAQKNPTAFYLCASKGTSGTLISGANVLTFGAGSRLTVL.